These T cell receptor beta chains were read from a single sample in a study of stem cell transplantation in POMP-related autoinflammatory disease. Using immunoSEQ multiplex PCR, the repertoire was profiled, and TCRdb retains in-frame clones only, with some absent. The sample includes some 68,000 clones, roughly 91% of them seen just once. Sequenced here: CD4+ T cells from PBMCs, sampled after stem cell transplantation. The receptors stem from a human patient with POMP-related autoinflammation and immune dysregulation (PRAID). A share of the T cells may be of graft donor origin. The CDR3 runs from the conserved cysteine through the conserved F or W. D genes are given only for firm matches. Clone size appears in some rows only: once, few, many, or a class for an expanded clone.

CASRLAGGRNTGELFF | TGTGCCAGCAGACTAGCGGGGGGCAGGAACACCGGGGAGCTGTTTTTT | TRBV28 | TRBD2 | TRBJ2-2 | .
CAIADGSFNQPQHF | TGTGCCATCGCGGACGGCTCATTCAATCAGCCCCAGCATTTT | TRBV10-3 | . | TRBJ1-5 | .
CASRRSTNQPQHF | TGTGCCAGCAGGAGGTCGACCAATCAGCCCCAGCATTTT | TRBV2 | . | TRBJ1-5 | .
CASMERVEKMFF | TGTGCCAGCATGGAGCGGGTCGAAAAGATGTTCTTC | TRBV27 | . | TRBJ2-1 | .
CASSLEGGTEAFF | TGCGCCAGCAGCTTGGAAGGAGGCACTGAAGCTTTCTTT | TRBV5-1 | . | TRBJ1-1 | .
CASRVRQVAVQYF | TGTGCCAGCAGGGTAAGACAGGTTGCCGTTCAGTACTTC | TRBV2 | . | TRBJ2-4 | .
CASSIDLGAPVGEAFF | TGTGCCAGTAGTATAGATCTAGGGGCCCCGGTAGGTGAAGCTTTCTTT | TRBV19 | . | TRBJ1-1 | .
CASRSTSGGADTQYF | TGTGCCAGCAGATCCACTAGCGGGGGAGCAGATACGCAGTATTTT | TRBV2 | TRBD2 | TRBJ2-3 | once
CSVDRAGVGEQFF | TGCAGCGTTGATCGAGCGGGAGTGGGGGAGCAGTTCTTC | TRBV29-1 | TRBD2 | TRBJ2-1 | .
CASSSPGATNEKLFF | TGTGCCAGCAGTTCCCCAGGGGCAACTAATGAAAAACTGTTTTTT | TRBV28 | . | TRBJ1-4 | .
CASSPRQGKIYGYTF | TGTGCCAGTAGTCCACGACAGGGAAAGATATATGGCTACACCTTC | TRBV19 | TRBD1 | TRBJ1-2 | .
CASSLDRGLTDTQYF | TGTGCCAGCAGCTTAGACAGGGGGCTCACAGATACGCAGTATTTT | TRBV13 | TRBD1 | TRBJ2-3 | once
CASSQRRARSYEQYF | TGTGCCAGCAGCCAAAGGAGGGCGCGTTCCTACGAGCAGTACTTC | TRBV14 | . | TRBJ2-7 | .
CASSEGAPNTEAFF | TGCGCCAGCAGTGAGGGGGCTCCGAACACTGAAGCTTTCTTT | TRBV10-1 | . | TRBJ1-1 | .
CASSQDLGSSTNEKLFF | TGCGCCAGCAGCCAAGATCTAGGGTCCTCAACTAATGAAAAACTGTTTTTT | TRBV4-1 | . | TRBJ1-4 | .
CASSILSGRPFEQYF | TGTGCCAGCAGCATCCTTAGCGGGAGGCCTTTCGAGCAGTACTTC | TRBV7-9 | TRBD2 | TRBJ2-7 | .
CAISPNLGVKAEAFF | TGTGCCATCAGTCCAAACCTCGGGGTGAAGGCTGAAGCTTTCTTT | TRBV10-3 | . | TRBJ1-1 | medium-sized
CASSPLGLAGGNEQFF | TGTGCCAGCAGCCCCCTGGGACTAGCGGGAGGTAATGAGCAGTTCTTC | TRBV9 | TRBD2 | TRBJ2-1 | .
CSVGAQGTTYNEQFF | TGCAGCGTGGGGGCACAGGGAACCACCTACAATGAGCAGTTCTTC | TRBV29-1 | . | TRBJ2-1 | .
CASSARILNTEAFF | TGTGCCAGCAGTGCGAGGATTTTGAACACTGAAGCTTTCTTT | TRBV2 | . | TRBJ1-1 | .
CASSEDSRNQPQHF | TGTGCCAGCAGTGAGGACAGTAGAAATCAGCCCCAGCATTTT | TRBV2 | . | TRBJ1-5 | once
CASSQGLRGREEKLFF | TGCGCCAGCAGCCAAGGTCTCCGGGGCCGGGAGGAAAAACTGTTTTTT | TRBV4-1 | . | TRBJ1-4 | .
CASSLAVDTANTGELFF | TGTGCCAGCAGCTTAGCGGTGGACACCGCGAACACCGGGGAGCTGTTTTTT | TRBV7-6 | . | TRBJ2-2 | .
CASSRDYGHYGYTF | TGTGCCAGCAGTCGGGACTACGGGCACTATGGCTACACCTTC | TRBV6-5 | . | TRBJ1-2 | .
CASSELQAPDTQYF | TGTGCCAGCAGTGAATTACAGGCCCCAGATACGCAGTATTTT | TRBV25-1 | . | TRBJ2-3 | .
CASSTGQGHSGNTIYF | TGTGCCAGCAGCACGGGACAGGGACACTCTGGAAACACCATATATTTT | TRBV5-5 | TRBD1 | TRBJ1-3 | once
CASSPRHGDYGYTF | TGCGCCAGCAGCCCCCGACACGGGGACTATGGCTACACCTTC | TRBV10-2 | . | TRBJ1-2 | .
CASSFHRDGETQYF | TGTGCCAGCAGTTTCCACAGGGACGGGGAGACCCAGTACTTC | TRBV28 | . | TRBJ2-5 | once
CASSPWTGGNTGELFF | TGTGCCAGCTCACCGTGGACAGGGGGCAACACCGGGGAGCTGTTTTTT | TRBV18 | TRBD1 | TRBJ2-2 | .
CASSLLAGVLETQYF | TGTGCCAGCAGTCTACTAGCGGGAGTCTTAGAGACCCAGTACTTC | TRBV28 | TRBD2 | TRBJ2-5 | .
CASSPAVVNIQYF | TGTGCCAGCAGCCCAGCGGTAGTAAACATTCAGTACTTC | TRBV7-9 | . | TRBJ2-4 | .
CATSRVAGVDNEQFF | TGTGCCACCAGCAGGGTAGCGGGGGTAGACAATGAGCAGTTCTTC | TRBV15 | TRBD2 | TRBJ2-1 | .
CASSPGSRSTEAFF | TGTGCCAGCAGCCCCGGAAGTAGGTCAACTGAAGCTTTCTTT | TRBV3-1/TRBV3-2 | . | TRBJ1-1 | .
CASSPIPGVGELFF | TGTGCCAGCTCACCAATCCCAGGGGTCGGGGAGCTGTTTTTT | TRBV18 | . | TRBJ2-2 | .
CAWSLPNTGELFF | TGTGCCTGGAGCCTCCCGAACACCGGGGAGCTGTTTTTT | TRBV30 | . | TRBJ2-2 | .
CASSPSLRQSSSTDTQYF | TGCGCCAGCAGCCCTAGCCTAAGACAGAGCAGTAGCACAGATACGCAGTATTTT | TRBV5-1 | . | TRBJ2-3 | .
CASSPPLNDRDYNEQFF | TGTGCCAGCTCACCACCATTAAATGACAGGGACTACAATGAGCAGTTCTTC | TRBV18 | TRBD1 | TRBJ2-1 | .
CASSFQGYGYEQYF | TGTGCCAGCAGTTTTCAGGGTTACGGATACGAGCAGTACTTC | TRBV28 | . | TRBJ2-7 | .
CASSLMVYTGELFF | TGCGCCAGCAGCTTGATGGTATACACCGGGGAGCTGTTTTTT | TRBV5-1 | . | TRBJ2-2 | .